What follows are 2 T cell receptor beta chains derived from one specimen sequenced in a study of cytomegalovirus exposure and HLA in healthy donors. Vbeta (60) and Jbeta (13) primers were used in the PCR. Clones were sequenced by immunoSEQ multiplex PCR, and TCRdb holds only the in-frame ones, with some missing. The sample includes some 110,000 clones, roughly 80% of them seen just once. Sequencing used PBMCs. The receptors here all came from a woman in her forties in good health and CMV-seronegative.

Only a few counts were recorded for this clone. The V call is TRBV18, the J call TRBJ2-3; a weak D match, TRBD2 (5 bases). The V end was cut by 1 base, the J end by 6 bases, with 14 bases between. There are 15 residues in the CDR3. Germline CDR1 and CDR2: KGHSH and LQKENI. For the CDR3, the DNA is TGTGCCAGCTCACCACGCGGGCTAGGTAGTGATACGCAGTATTTT. Protein product: CASSPRGLGSDTQYF.

The chain employs TRBV18 and TRBJ2-7; D not certain. The CDR3 has 13 amino acids. Germline V lookup: CDR1 KGHSH, CDR2 LQKENI. The V gene lost 6 bases and the J gene lost 9 bases, with 18 bases spanning the gap. Here the CDR3 reads CASSPSSIHGQYF. The CDR3 DNA reads TGTGCCAGCTCTCCCTCTAGTATCCACGGGCAGTACTTC.